This TCR beta chain was recovered during a study of tumor and adjacent non-tumor tissue in lung cancer. Per germline, CDR1 DFQATT and CDR2 SNEGSKA (reference sequence). This CDR3 is 13 amino acids long. V was pared by 3 bases and J by 4 bases, with 12 bases between. A modified ARM-PCR protocol with three rounds of nested PCR amplified TCRbeta. TCRdb re-called the multiplex PCR reads with MiXCR, one entry per CDR3 protein. The sample holds 120,000 or so distinct CDR3 sequences; about 66% are singletons and the top ten take 9.5% to 15%. RNA was extracted from bulk tissue without any cell sorting. This clonotype showed up many times. The antigen is unknown. Findings and limits, study-wide: Higher tumor TCR diversity was associated with shorter survival.

J is TRBJ1-1 and V is TRBV20-1; perhaps TRBD1 as D (6 bases). The origin of this receptor is a man aged 25-40 years with non-small cell lung cancer. Sample: lung tumor tissue. CDR3 protein: CSASNRGATEAFF. CDR3 nucleotide sequence: TGCAGTGCTAGTAATAGGGGGGCCACTGAAGCTTTCTTT.